The next 14 T cell receptor beta chains were all read from a single sample in a study of T cell responses to AZD1222 COVID-19 vaccine. The repertoire was sequenced with immunoSEQ multiplex PCR; TCRdb's copy has only in-frame clones and lacks some. The sample carries 65,000 to 75,000 clones, around 84% recorded once. The material sequenced was peripheral blood, taken on day 0 of AZD1222 vaccination. Every receptor here comes from an adult in good health.

V gene TRBV5-1 combines with J gene TRBJ2-7, with TRBD1 as a possible D gene (6 bases). V shed 4 bases and J shed 2 bases, with 13 bases lying between them. This CDR3 region has 14 residues. Germline V gene data show CDR1 as SGHRS and CDR2 as YFSETQ. CDR3 protein: CASSREGQTYEQYF. Here the CDR3 DNA reads TGCGCCAGCAGCCGTGAGGGACAAACCTACGAGCAGTACTTC.

J is TRBJ1-5 and V is TRBV7-2; D is perhaps TRBD1 (5 bases). CDR1 and CDR2 from the germline V gene are SGHTA and FQGNSA. Trimming cost V 1 base and J 2 bases, with 9 bases left between them. The CDR3 is made up of 15 amino acids. Here the CDR3 DNA reads TGTGCCAGCAGCTTAGTAGGGGACGGCAATCAGCCCCAGCATTTT. This gives the protein CASSLVGDGNQPQHF.

The chain couples TRBV24-1 to TRBJ2-1, with D possibly TRBD1 on 6 matching bases. CDR1 is KGHDR, CDR2 SFDVKD, per germline. V lost 3 bases, J lost 5 bases, and 16 bases lay in between. CDR3 length equals 16 residues. CDR3 amino acids: CATSDAKQGTNNEQFF. DNA for the CDR3: TGTGCCACCAGTGATGCCAAACAGGGTACTAACAATGAGCAGTTCTTC.

The chain joins TRBV18 to TRBJ2-7, with D possibly being TRBD2 (6 bases). With 1 base removed from V and 2 bases from J, the gap between germline ends came to 18 bases. CDR3 size: 17 residues. Germline V gene lookup returns CDR1 KGHSH and CDR2 LQKENI. CDR3 DNA sequence: TGTGCCAGCTCACCACTGCGCTTGCGGGGTGGAACCTACGAGCAGTACTTC. Translation gives CASSPLRLRGGTYEQYF.

The gene calls are TRBV15 and TRBJ1-6; weak D call: TRBD1 (5 bases). The CDR3 runs to 15 residues. In germline, CDR1 is LNHNV, CDR2 YYDKDF (reference sequence). With 5 bases removed from V and 9 bases from J, the gap between germline ends came to 17 bases. The CDR3 protein is CATSWDPGRGSPLHF. In DNA, the CDR3 is TGTGCCACCAGCTGGGACCCCGGGAGGGGTTCACCCCTCCACTTT.

This chain uses TRBV30 with TRBJ2-2; no firm D call. The CDR3 is 13 residues long. Deletions cut 4 bases from V and 7 bases from J, with 13 bases between. Germline V gene data show CDR1 as GTSNPN and CDR2 as SVGIG (reference sequence). The CDR3 DNA is TGTGCCTGGAAAGGGCAGTCGGTCGGGGAGCTGTTTTTT. Translation: CAWKGQSVGELFF.

The chain couples TRBV28 to TRBJ1-1, with D perhaps matching TRBD1 (5 bases). The germline V gene has CDR1 MDHEN and CDR2 SYDVKM. The CDR3 spans 11 residues. Deletions cut 6 bases from V and 11 bases from J, with 13 bases between. CDR3 nucleotide sequence: TGTGCCAGCAGCCCAGGACAACCGGCTTTCTTT. The encoded protein is CASSPGQPAFF.

V and J are TRBV4-2 and TRBJ1-5; 9 bases align to TRBD1. Per the germline V gene, CDR1 is LGHNA and CDR2 is YNFKEQ. This CDR3 has 17 residues. The V segment lost 4 bases and the J segment 2 bases; nucleotides outside the gene matches: 9. The CDR3 spells CASSPGQGEGGNQPQHF. The CDR3, as DNA: TGTGCCAGCAGCCCGGGACAGGGCGAGGGGGGCAATCAGCCCCAGCATTTT.

The gene calls are TRBV9 and TRBJ1-6, with no clear D. Trimming took 0 bases from V and 4 from J, leaving 11 bases between them. The germline CDR1 and CDR2 sequences are SGDLS and YYNGEE. The CDR3 length is 16 residues. CDR3 sequence (DNA): TGTGCCAGCAGCGTAGAGGTGGGAGGTTATAATTCACCCCTCCACTTT. Encoded protein: CASSVEVGGYNSPLHF.

This clone was found many times. The rearrangement joins TRBV30 to TRBJ1-5, with 9 nucleotides matching TRBD1. Germline CDR1 and CDR2: GTSNPN and SVGIG (reference sequence). V trimming: 4 bases; J trimming: 4 bases; junction bases outside the gene matches: 20. CDR3 length: 19 residues. The CDR3 nucleotides read TGTGCCTGGAATCTCCGGGACAGGGTAGAGAAGGTCAGGAATCAGCCCCAGCATTTT. It yields the protein CAWNLRDRVEKVRNQPQHF.

This chain links TRBV9 with TRBJ2-7, with D perhaps being TRBD1 or TRBD2 (5 bases each). The CDR3 is 13 residues long. Trimming left V 3 bases short and J 9 bases short, with 16 bases between. Germline CDR1 SGDLS, CDR2 YYNGEE. Here the CDR3 DNA reads TGTGCCAGCAGCGCCGGGCCAGAGGGGAGGCAGTACTTC. Its protein product is CASSAGPEGRQYF.

The CDR3 DNA reads TGTGCCAGCAGCTTAAGGGGGGTTGACGACACAGATACGCAGTATTTT. Protein sequence: CASSLRGVDDTDTQYF. This chain joins TRBV7-3 and TRBJ2-3, with D perhaps matching TRBD2 (6 bases). CDR3 length: 16 amino acids. From germline, CDR1 is SGHTA and CDR2 FQGTGA. Trimming cost V 1 base and J 2 bases, with 13 bases left between them. Supplemented by reference TRBV7-3 and TRBJ2-3, the full variable domain reads GAGVSQTPSNKVTEKGKYVELRCDPISGHTALYWYRQSLGQGPEFLIYFQGTGAADDSGLPNDRFFAVRPEGSVSTLKIQRTERGDSAVYLCASSLRGVDDTDTQYFGPGTRLTVL.

This clone was found once. The rearrangement uses TRBV9 and TRBJ1-1, with D uncertain. CDR3 length equals 14 residues. Germline V CDR1 and CDR2: SGDLS, YYNGEE. V was pared by 3 bases and J by 0 bases, with 9 bases between. The CDR3: CASSAGILNTEAFF. The CDR3 DNA is TGTGCCAGCAGCGCGGGGATACTGAACACTGAAGCTTTCTTT.

The rearrangement links TRBV3-1 (or the pseudogene TRBV3-2) to TRBJ1-1, with unresolved D. Looked up from germline, CDR1 is LGHDT and CDR2 is YNNKEL (reference sequence). The CDR3 runs 15 residues. V lost 7 bases, J lost 1 base, and 16 bases lay in between. CDR3 in DNA: TGTGCCAGCACCCCCAGAGGCAGATCGAACACTGAAGCTTTCTTT. Its translation: CASTPRGRSNTEAFF.